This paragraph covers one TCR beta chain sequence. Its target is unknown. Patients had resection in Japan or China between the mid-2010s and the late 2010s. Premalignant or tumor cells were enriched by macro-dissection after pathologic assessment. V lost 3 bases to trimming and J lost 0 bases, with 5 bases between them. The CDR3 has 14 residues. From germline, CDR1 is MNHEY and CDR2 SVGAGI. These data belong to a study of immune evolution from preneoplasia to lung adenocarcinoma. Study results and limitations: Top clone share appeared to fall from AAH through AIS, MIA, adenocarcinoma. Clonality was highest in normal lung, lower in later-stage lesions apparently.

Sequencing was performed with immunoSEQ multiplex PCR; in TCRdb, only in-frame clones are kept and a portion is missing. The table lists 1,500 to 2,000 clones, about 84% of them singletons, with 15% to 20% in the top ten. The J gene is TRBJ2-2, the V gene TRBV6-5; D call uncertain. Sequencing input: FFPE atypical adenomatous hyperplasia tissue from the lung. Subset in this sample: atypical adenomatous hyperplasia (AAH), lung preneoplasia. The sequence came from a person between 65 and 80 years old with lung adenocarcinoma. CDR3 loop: CASSYMANTGELFF. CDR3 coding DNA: TGTGCCAGCAGTTATATGGCGAACACCGGGGAGCTGTTTTTT.